Listed below are T cell receptor beta chains from one sample, sequenced in a study of CD4+ T cells in melanoma. Using immunoSEQ multiplex PCR, the repertoire was profiled, and TCRdb retains in-frame clones only, with some absent. The sample lists roughly 4,200 clones; less than 75% were seen once. Sequenced input: cells from a culture (not recorded whether cultured in vitro). All receptors derive from a human donor with melanoma. The CDR3 runs from the conserved cysteine through the conserved F or W. The D gene is left open where the match is weak. Clone size is given for some rows only: seen once, a few or many times, or a class if the clone is expanded.

d_call j_call v_call clone_size cdr3_aa cdr3_nt
- TRBJ2-2 TRBV5-6 - CASSPPRFGPTNTGELFF TGTGCCAGCAGCCCCCCTAGATTCGGGCCCACGAACACCGGGGAGCTGTTTTTT
- TRBJ1-2 TRBV28 once CASSLGTFLYGYTF TGTGCCAGCAGTTTAGGGACCTTTCTCTATGGCTACACCTTC
TRBD2 TRBJ2-2 TRBV4-1 - CASSQDAGLAGHRELFF TGCGCCAGCAGCCAAGACGCGGGACTAGCGGGGCACCGGGAGCTGTTTTTT
TRBD2 TRBJ2-2 TRBV15 - CATSTHRGGLGGELFF TGTGCCACCAGCACACATCGGGGGGGCCTAGGCGGGGAGCTGTTTTTT
TRBD1 TRBJ1-2 TRBV6-5 - CASSHGTGSYGYTF TGTGCCAGCAGTCATGGGACAGGGAGCTATGGCTACACCTTC
- TRBJ2-7 TRBV18 - CASSPDRKYEQYF TGTGCCAGCTCACCAGACAGGAAATACGAGCAGTACTTC
- TRBJ2-7 TRBV9 - CASSATRLSYEQYF TGTGCCAGCAGCGCCACCAGGCTTTCCTACGAGCAGTACTTC
- TRBJ2-7 TRBV19 - CASSIYHSSTYEQYF TGTGCCAGTAGTATTTATCACAGTAGCACCTACGAGCAGTACTTC
TRBD2 TRBJ2-2 TRBV29-1 few CSVKGTSGAGELFF TGCAGCGTGAAAGGGACTAGCGGGGCCGGGGAGCTGTTTTTT
- TRBJ1-2 TRBV5-1 few CASSLTEGDGYTF TGCGCCAGCAGCTTGACCGAGGGGGATGGCTACACCTTC
- TRBJ1-4 TRBV5-8 - CASGLGTANEKLFF TGTGCCAGCGGCCTCGGGACGGCTAATGAAAAACTGTTTTTT
TRBD2 TRBJ2-5 TRBV27 - CASSPWGGGWETQYF TGTGCCAGCAGTCCCTGGGGCGGGGGGTGGGAGACCCAGTACTTC
- TRBJ1-2 TRBV27 - CASSSPSGGSYGYTF TGTGCCAGCAGTTCCCCGTCGGGCGGCTCTTATGGCTACACCTTC
- TRBJ1-2 TRBV13 - CASSSKYRANYGYTF TGTGCCAGCAGCTCGAAGTACCGGGCAAACTATGGCTACACCTTC
- TRBJ2-5 TRBV7-9 - CASSSETQYF TGTGCCAGCAGCTCGGAGACCCAGTACTTC
- TRBJ1-2 TRBV9 medium-sized CASSAFIGANYGYTF TGTGCCAGCAGCGCGTTTATCGGAGCTAACTATGGCTACACCTTC
- TRBJ1-1 TRBV19 large CASSMGYLTEAFF TGTGCCAGTAGTATGGGTTATCTCACTGAAGCTTTCTTT
- TRBJ1-4 TRBV6-6 - CASSPFSPATNEKLFF TGTGCCAGCAGTCCCTTCAGCCCCGCAACTAATGAAAAACTGTTTTTT
- TRBJ2-3 TRBV5-1 - CASSPGWGRADTQYF TGCGCCAGCAGCCCGGGCTGGGGCAGGGCAGATACGCAGTATTTT
- TRBJ1-2 TRBV4-1 - CASSQDPGLVYGYTF TGCGCCAGCAGCCAAGATCCCGGGCTAGTCTATGGCTACACCTTC
TRBD1 TRBJ2-2 TRBV24-1 few CATSEPGTGDIAGELFF TGTGCCACCAGTGAGCCCGGGACAGGGGACATCGCCGGGGAGCTGTTTTTT
TRBD2 TRBJ2-3 TRBV5-4 - CASSPGTSGALRSQYF TGTGCCAGCAGCCCCGGGACTAGCGGGGCCCTACGGTCGCAGTATTTT
- TRBJ1-5 TRBV7-9 - CASRSYQPQHF TGTGCCAGCAGATCATATCAGCCCCAGCATTTT
TRBD1 TRBJ2-5 TRBV5-1 large CASSRGQGQETQYF TGCGCCAGCAGCCGGGGACAGGGACAAGAGACCCAGTACTTC
- TRBJ1-3 TRBV6-5 - CASSYATGGNTIYF TGTGCCAGCAGTTACGCGACAGGCGGAAACACCATATATTTT
TRBD1 TRBJ1-6 TRBV27 - CASRGTGGVASPLHF TGTGCCAGCCGTGGGACAGGGGGCGTTGCTTCACCCCTCCACTTT
TRBD2 TRBJ2-3 TRBV7-2 - CASRHPFNTSGDTDTQYF TGTGCCAGCAGACACCCCTTCAATACTAGCGGGGACACAGATACGCAGTATTTT
- TRBJ1-1 TRBV29-1 large CSALGLEAEAFF TGCAGCGCCCTCGGCCTGGAGGCTGAAGCTTTCTTT
- TRBJ2-3 TRBV11-3 - CASSRHGGTQYF TGTGCCAGCAGTCGACACGGCGGTACGCAGTATTTT
TRBD1 TRBJ2-7 TRBV6-5 medium-sized CASSLGQAAYEQYF TGTGCCAGCAGCCTCGGACAGGCAGCCTACGAGCAGTACTTC
- TRBJ1-3 TRBV2 - CASRNNPTLVSGNTIYF TGTGCCAGCAGGAACAATCCCACGTTGGTCTCTGGAAACACCATATATTTT
TRBD1 TRBJ2-7 TRBV2 - CASDRVSAYEQYF TGTGCCAGTGACAGGGTTTCGGCCTACGAGCAGTACTTC
- TRBJ2-3 TRBV19 - CASSNRGGGADTQYF TGTGCCAGTAGTAACCGGGGAGGGGGGGCGGATACGCAGTATTTT
TRBD1 TRBJ1-5 TRBV27 few CASRLHGQGNQPQHF TGTGCCAGCAGATTGCATGGACAGGGCAATCAGCCCCAGCATTTT
TRBD1 TRBJ1-1 TRBV29-1 - CSVDLRQGEAFF TGCAGCGTTGATCTTCGACAGGGTGAAGCTTTCTTT
TRBD1 TRBJ1-2 TRBV5-6 - CASSLWTGGYTF TGTGCCAGCAGCCTTTGGACAGGCGGCTACACCTTC
- TRBJ2-7 TRBV28 - CASSLGNYEQYF TGTGCCAGCAGTTTAGGCAACTACGAGCAGTACTTC
TRBD1 TRBJ1-2 TRBV2 - CASSEDRGVGYGYTF TGTGCCAGCAGTGAAGACAGGGGAGTTGGCTATGGCTACACCTTC
- TRBJ1-5 TRBV6-4 - CASSPVAGVDQPQHF TGTGCCAGCAGCCCCGTTGCAGGGGTTGATCAGCCCCAGCATTTT
- TRBJ2-1 TRBV25-1 few CASSPGLNEQFF TGTGCCAGCAGCCCAGGCCTCAATGAGCAGTTCTTC
- TRBJ1-2 TRBV19 - CASSSWGGIGYTF TGTGCCAGTAGTTCATGGGGAGGGATCGGCTACACCTTC
- TRBJ2-1 TRBV14 once CASSREGTTLYNEQFF TGTGCCAGCAGCCGCGAGGGGACAACCCTCTACAATGAGCAGTTCTTC
- TRBJ2-2 TRBV10-3 - CAISEVGELFF TGTGCCATCAGTGAGGTCGGGGAGCTGTTTTTT
TRBD1 TRBJ1-2 TRBV7-9 hyperexpanded CASSLGTGSGYTF TGTGCCAGCAGCTTGGGGACAGGGAGTGGCTACACCTTC
- TRBJ1-2 TRBV9 - CASSVDGSLYGYTF TGTGCCAGCAGCGTCGACGGGAGCCTCTATGGCTACACCTTC